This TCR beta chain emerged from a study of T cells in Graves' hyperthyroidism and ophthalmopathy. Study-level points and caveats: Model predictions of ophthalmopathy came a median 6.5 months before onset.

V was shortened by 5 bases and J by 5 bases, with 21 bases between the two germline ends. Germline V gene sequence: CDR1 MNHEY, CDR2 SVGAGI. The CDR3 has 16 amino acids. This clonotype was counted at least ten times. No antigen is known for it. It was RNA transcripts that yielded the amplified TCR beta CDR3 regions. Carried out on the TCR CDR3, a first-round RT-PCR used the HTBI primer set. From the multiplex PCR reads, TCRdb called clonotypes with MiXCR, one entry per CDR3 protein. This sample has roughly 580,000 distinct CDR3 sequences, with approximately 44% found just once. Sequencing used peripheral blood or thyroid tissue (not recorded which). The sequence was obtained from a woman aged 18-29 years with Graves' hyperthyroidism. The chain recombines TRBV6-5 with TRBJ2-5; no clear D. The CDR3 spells CASSEALAWVQETQYF. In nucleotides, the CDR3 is TGTGCCAGCAGTGAAGCCCTCGCGTGGGTACAGGAGACCCAGTACTTC.